This TCR beta chain was obtained from a study of shared clonotypes between healthy human individuals. TCRdb keeps only in-frame clones here, not all; method: immunoSEQ multiplex PCR. The table shows fewer than 3 million clones, with 85% to 95% occurring only once. Note on this clone: Its antigen remains unidentified.

General observations from the study: Naive CD4 clonotype sharing across a few donors was 4% to 5.5%. Investigators collected only blood, and repertoires in tissues likely differ.

The CDR3 loop spans 16 amino acids. V gave up 1 base and J gave up 5 bases; unmatched junction bases: 6. From germline, CDR1 is LNHDA and CDR2 SQIVND (reference sequence). The chain joins TRBV19 to TRBJ1-5, with 9 bases aligning to TRBD1. The specimen sequenced was naive CD4+ T cells from PBMCs. Subset: CD45RA+ positively selected. The receptor was derived from a man aged 18-30 years in good health. Some clones in this sample may be carry-over from other donors' samples. The CDR3 DNA reads TGTGCCAGTAGTATAGTGGCGGGACAGGGCTATCAGCCCCAGCATTTT. Amino acids: CASSIVAGQGYQPQHF.